This T cell receptor beta chain was sequenced in a study of tissue T cells after allogeneic stem cell transplantation (dated by TCRdb to 2021 to 2024). For the wider study: When multiple samples of a tissue existed, pathologist review of H&E sections prioritized samples with histologically apparent lymphocytes for sequencing. The study profiled TCR beta repertoires in many tissues obtained from research autopsies of patients with and without GVHD, and also in mouse models of GVHD. On the human side, the study was prospective and observational, with no blinding or randomization.

General findings and caveats noted by the study authors: No blood samples were available from the non-GVHD comparator patients. Blood and spleen T cells captured only a limited portion of the TCR repertoire detected in tissues, in both patients and mice. Within patients, how anatomically similar tissues were was a major factor shaping TCR repertoire composition, regardless of disease or transplant status. Sampling depth was acknowledged as a limitation, and the patient cohort was both small and clinically heterogeneous. Not many T cell clones showed up in more than one patient, yet clustering based on motifs uncovered repertoire signatures that were shared across patients in a tissue-specific way. Which tissue TCRs were alloreactive or antigen-specific was not determined in the study, and some of the clones might have been host cells that persisted.

Remarks on this clone: Its antigen specificity is not known. It has no much larger one-base neighbor in the sample; base qualities were not kept.

The intended sense of this specimen's time point label: human tissue collected at research (rapid) autopsy. Three non-HCT comparator patients with other cancers, having at least five GI tract samples and no known GI disease at death, were selected retrospectively. After a median post-mortem interval of roughly 9.7 hours, the autopsy tissues collected included GI sites spanning esophagus to rectum, along with liver, skin and lymphoid organs including spleen. Each autopsy specimen was bisected, with one portion flash-frozen in liquid nitrogen and the remainder formalin-fixed, and the outer muscle layers of GI specimens were removed. To extract genomic DNA from frozen tissues, either the Mag-Bind Blood & Tissue DNA HDQ 96 Kit on a Chemagic 360 or the DNeasy Blood & Tissue Kit was used. Because of concern about red blood cell contamination, the extracted DNA went through further purification with the Genomic DNA Clean & Concentrator-25 kit.

Preparation of the library involved the immunoSEQ multiplex PCR assay. TCRbeta CDR3 sequencing was performed at survey depth by Adaptive Biotechnologies, and CDR3 sequences, V/J genes, productive frequency and template counts were reported. Amplification of TCR beta CDR3 regions was performed from genomic DNA rather than from RNA. Turning to the authors' computational methods: Jensen-Shannon divergence was used to quantify pairwise repertoire overlap between tissues, with a value of 1 meaning complete divergence and a value of 0 meaning identical repertoires. Tissues were clustered by single-linkage agglomerative hierarchical clustering of pairwise JSD values, and the clustering results were displayed as dendrograms. All patient samples were analyzed with GLIPH2 using simulation_depth 1000, kmer_min_depth 3 and cdr3_length_cutoff 8, and only groups containing more than two unique CDR3s were kept. In a standardized tissue-overlap score, Jaccard GLIPH-group overlap across patients was extrapolated to a standard repertoire size of 1000 clones. Associations of diversity with clinical or experimental variables used linear mixed-effect models with tissue fixed effects and individual random effects. TCRdb retrieved this table from immuneACCESS and kept in-frame rearrangements only. Not all clones are present; in checked studies, unresolved V genes account for under half, and no reason is known for the remainder. V and J calls and clone size are given by that table; D and trimming were obtained from the DNA. The sample table records 8,000 to 10,000 clones; 60% of these occur just once. The ten top clones hold about 10% of the sample.

Ends trimmed: V by 5 bases, J by 6 bases; bases unmatched to a gene: 3. As encoded in the germline V gene, CDR1 is SGHVS while CDR2 is FQNEAQ. The CDR3 holds 14 amino acids from the cysteine to the phenylalanine. Only the CDR3 DNA is retained, 42 bases long and in frame from the first base. The sequences come from tissue from the jejunum, collected at autopsy. The chain links TRBV7-8 with TRBJ2-2; 10 junctional bases match TRBD1. The TCR sequence derives from a woman aged 18-55 years with breast cancer. The CDR3 sequence is CASSRDRGSGELFF. The sequenced DNA: TGTGCCAGCAGCAGGGACAGGGGATCCGGGGAGCTGTTTTTT.